Listed below are T cell receptor beta chains from one sample, sequenced in a study of T cell responses to AZD1222 COVID-19 vaccine. Profiled with immunoSEQ multiplex PCR; TCRdb holds only in-frame clones, not every one. The sample yields roughly 140,000 clones, 88% seen once. Sequenced here: peripheral blood, sampled on day 0 of MenACWY control vaccination. The receptors were gathered from an adult in good health. The CDR3 runs from the conserved cysteine through the conserved F or W. Fields, in order: clone size, V gene, D gene, J gene, CDR3 length, CDR3 DNA, CDR3 protein. The D gene is left open where the match is weak. Clone size is shown for a subset of rows, as once, few, many or a class of expanded clone.

NA	TRBV18	NA	TRBJ1-4	13	TGTGCCAGCTCACCAGGGGAAGGGGAAAAACTGTTTTTT	CASSPGEGEKLFF
NA	TRBV7-2	TRBD2	TRBJ2-1	15	TGTGCCAGCAGCGCGAGAGCGGGGGTATACAATGAGCAGTTCTTC	CASSARAGVYNEQFF
NA	TRBV7-9	TRBD1	TRBJ1-1	13	TGTGCCAGCAGCCTCGGGACAGTCACTGAAGCTTTCTTT	CASSLGTVTEAFF
once	TRBV11-2	NA	TRBJ2-2	16	TGTGCCAGCAGGCCTCCGGGACGGAGGAACACCGGGGAGCTGTTTTTT	CASRPPGRRNTGELFF
NA	TRBV11-1	NA	TRBJ2-7	14	TGTGCCAGCAGCTCCGCGGTGAGGGTTTACGAGCAGTACTTC	CASSSAVRVYEQYF
NA	TRBV19	NA	TRBJ1-2	15	TGTGCCAGTAGTATATCGGGGGTAGCTAACTATGGCTACACCTTC	CASSISGVANYGYTF
NA	TRBV30	NA	TRBJ1-1	13	TGTGCCTGGAGTCATACTGTGGCCCCTGAAGCTTTCTTT	CAWSHTVAPEAFF
NA	TRBV10-3	TRBD2	TRBJ2-2	18	TGTGCCATCAGTCTCCTGGAGACGCTAGCGGGGATCACCGGGGAGCTGTTTTTT	CAISLLETLAGITGELFF
once	TRBV4-2	NA	TRBJ1-1	14	TGTGCCAGCAGCCAACCGGACGGGGACACTGAAGCTTTCTTT	CASSQPDGDTEAFF
NA	TRBV7-8	NA	TRBJ2-7	12	TGTGCCAGCAGTACCTTTGGGTACGAGCAGTACTTC	CASSTFGYEQYF
NA	TRBV29-1	NA	TRBJ2-7	14	TGCAGCGCCTACCCCGGCCCGCTGGGGTGGGAGCAGTACTTC	CSAYPGPLGWEQYF
few	TRBV4-1	NA	TRBJ2-2	13	TGCGCCAGCAGCCTCTCAGCGGCCGGGGAGCTGTTTTTT	CASSLSAAGELFF
few	TRBV27	NA	TRBJ1-1	13	TGTGCCAGCAGTTTCCAGGGCTCGGTAGCTGCTTTCTTT	CASSFQGSVAAFF
NA	TRBV5-1	NA	TRBJ2-1	14	TGCGCCAGCAGCTTGGAGGTTGCCCTCAATGAGCAGTTCTTC	CASSLEVALNEQFF
NA	TRBV25-1	NA	TRBJ2-7	14	TGTGCCAGCAGTGAACGGGGGACAGCTTACGAGCAGTACTTC	CASSERGTAYEQYF
NA	TRBV6-2/TRBV6-3	TRBD1	TRBJ1-2	12	TGTGCCAGCAGTCCGACAGGGAGAGGCTACACCTTC	CASSPTGRGYTF
NA	TRBV5-5	NA	TRBJ1-5	15	TGTGCCAGCAGCTTGGTAGGGGCAGGGGACCAGCCCCAGCATTTT	CASSLVGAGDQPQHF
once	TRBV5-4	TRBD1	TRBJ2-1	15	TGTGCCAGCAGCCCCCCCGGGACAGGGAACAATGAGCAGTTCTTC	CASSPPGTGNNEQFF
NA	TRBV5-6	NA	TRBJ2-7	14	TGTGCCAGCAGCTTGACAAGGGAGTTGTACGAGCAGTACTTC	CASSLTRELYEQYF
NA	TRBV4-1	NA	TRBJ2-1	16	TGCGCCAGCAGCCAAGGTTACAGGTCCTCCTACAATGAGCAGTTCTTC	CASSQGYRSSYNEQFF
NA	TRBV11-1	NA	TRBJ1-1	15	TGTGCCAGCAGCTTAGCGCCCGGGGCCGGCACTGAAGCTTTCTTT	CASSLAPGAGTEAFF
NA	TRBV6-1	TRBD1	TRBJ2-3	14	TGTGCCAGCAGTGAATACAGGGGGCGAGATACGCAGTATTTT	CASSEYRGRDTQYF
NA	TRBV7-9	NA	TRBJ1-2	13	TGTGCCAGCAGCTTAGCAGGGGCAGATGGCTACACCTTC	CASSLAGADGYTF
NA	TRBV7-9	TRBD1	TRBJ2-7	14	TGTGCCAGCAGCACTCAGGACAGGGGCCACGAGCAGTACTTC	CASSTQDRGHEQYF
NA	TRBV29-1	NA	TRBJ2-7	12	TGCAGCGCCATGGACAGCTCCTACGAGCAGTACTTC	CSAMDSSYEQYF
few	TRBV6-4	TRBD1	TRBJ1-2	13	TGTGCCAGCAGTAGGACAGGGATCGATGGCTACACCTTC	CASSRTGIDGYTF
NA	TRBV9	NA	TRBJ1-2	13	TGTGCCAGCAGCGCCCGGGGTAACTATGGCTACACCTTC	CASSARGNYGYTF
NA	TRBV11-3	TRBD2	TRBJ2-3	15	TGTGCCAGCAGCGTACTAGCGGGGGGCACAGATACGCAGTATTTT	CASSVLAGGTDTQYF
once	TRBV5-6	NA	TRBJ1-5	14	TGTGCCAGCAGCTTGGCCCGGGGGGCGAAGCCCCAGCATTTT	CASSLARGAKPQHF
NA	TRBV7-2	NA	TRBJ1-2	15	TGTGCCAGCAGCTTATCGGGGTCTACTAACTATGGCTACACCTTC	CASSLSGSTNYGYTF
NA	TRBV9	NA	TRBJ2-2	16	TGTGCCAGCAGTACTGGGTGGGTAGCCGGGCCCGGGGAGCTGTTTTTT	CASSTGWVAGPGELFF
NA	TRBV29-1	NA	TRBJ2-2	12	TGCAGCGTTGGCAGGAACACCGGGGAGCTGTTTTTT	CSVGRNTGELFF
NA	TRBV6-5	NA	TRBJ1-5	13	TGTGCCAGCAGCCCCCTAGGGGGGGAGCCCCAGCATTTT	CASSPLGGEPQHF
NA	TRBV19	TRBD1	TRBJ1-5	15	TGTGCCAGTAGCCGCGTGGACAGGGGCAATCAGCCCCAGCATTTT	CASSRVDRGNQPQHF
NA	TRBV29-1	NA	TRBJ2-7	12	TGCAGCGCAGCGGGCGGGGGCATCAAGCAGTACTTC	CSAAGGGIKQYF
NA	TRBV6-2/TRBV6-3	TRBD1	TRBJ1-1	14	TGTGCCAGCAGTCCCAGGGGGTATGGCACTGAAGCTTTCTTT	CASSPRGYGTEAFF
once	TRBV5-1	TRBD1	TRBJ1-4	15	TGCGCCAGCAGCGGGGACAGGGCAGGTGGTGAAAAACTGTTTTTT	CASSGDRAGGEKLFF
NA	TRBV4-1	NA	TRBJ2-7	15	TGCGCCAGCAGCCAAGTTTTGGGGACAACCTACGAGCAGTACTTC	CASSQVLGTTYEQYF
NA	TRBV12-3/TRBV12-4	NA	TRBJ1-2	12	TGTGCCACTACCCGGGACCTCCGGGGCTACACCTTC	CATTRDLRGYTF
NA	TRBV19	NA	TRBJ1-4	16	TGTGCCAGTAGTATCCTTCGGCCCCGAGGGGCTGAAAAACTGTTTTTT	CASSILRPRGAEKLFF
NA	TRBV7-2	TRBD2	TRBJ2-1	17	TGTGCCAGCAGCTTTACGATAGCGGGAGGACCCTACAATGAGCAGTTCTTC	CASSFTIAGGPYNEQFF
NA	TRBV5-1	NA	TRBJ2-5	14	TGCGCCAGCAGCTTGGGGCAGGGGATGGAGACCCAGTACTTC	CASSLGQGMETQYF
few	TRBV9	NA	TRBJ1-2	17	TGTGCCAGCAGCCCCTCCGGGACCGGTGGCTCTAACTATGGCTACACCTTC	CASSPSGTGGSNYGYTF
NA	TRBV11-1	NA	TRBJ2-1	15	TGTGCCAGCTCAGCAGGGGATAGCTCCTACAATGAGCAGTTCTTC	CASSAGDSSYNEQFF